These 10 T cell receptor beta chains were all obtained from the same sample, sequenced in a study of blood T cell repertoires in COVID-19. Measured with immunoSEQ multiplex PCR; TCRdb has only the in-frame clones, and not every one. Of 300,000 to 350,000 clones listed, 80% to 90% are singletons. What was sequenced was PBMCs or T cells enriched from blood (not recorded which). These receptors all come from a man aged 25 to 40 who had recovered from COVID-19.

This sequence joins TRBV27 and TRBJ1-2, with a tentative D call TRBD1 (5 bases). The V end was cut by 2 bases, the J end by 8 bases, with 9 bases between. Looked up from germline, CDR1 is MNHEY and CDR2 is SMNVEV (reference sequence). This CDR3 is built from 12 residues. The CDR3 nucleotides read TGTGCCAGCAGTTTACAGGGCAACGGCTACACCTTC. Translated, it gives CASSLQGNGYTF.

This chain links TRBV5-1 with TRBJ2-3, with a weak D call TRBD1 (6 bases). The CDR3 is 16 amino acids. Germline values: CDR1 SGHRS, CDR2 YFSETQ. Trimming left V 5 bases short and J 1 base short, with 17 bases between. CDR3 nucleotide sequence: TGCGCCAGCAGGCCAGGACAGCCCGCCGGCACAGATACGCAGTATTTT. Its protein is CASRPGQPAGTDTQYF.

This clone was picked up one time. This sequence joins TRBV28 and TRBJ1-4, with unresolved D. With 6 bases removed from V and 5 bases from J, the gap between germline ends came to 13 bases. This CDR3 spans 14 amino acids. Germline V lookup: CDR1 MDHEN, CDR2 SYDVKM. DNA of the CDR3: TGTGCCAGCAGCCCCTCGACAAAGAATGAAAAACTGTTTTTT. Translated, it gives CASSPSTKNEKLFF.

The genes are TRBV9 and TRBJ1-1; D is possibly TRBD1 (5 bases). CDR3 length: 12 residues. Germline CDR1 SGDLS, CDR2 YYNGEE. The germline V and J ends were trimmed by 1 base and 5 bases, with 6 bases remaining between them. The CDR3 sequence: CASSVRGTEAFF. In nucleotides, the CDR3 is TGTGCCAGCAGCGTACGGGGGACTGAAGCTTTCTTT.

V is TRBV30 and J is TRBJ2-1; D remains ambiguous. Looked up from germline, CDR1 is GTSNPN and CDR2 is SVGIG (reference sequence). This CDR3 comprises 10 residues. Trimming took off 2 bases at V and 7 bases at J, with 3 bases between the two ends. This CDR3 is CAWSRNEQFF. For the CDR3, the DNA is TGTGCCTGGAGTCGGAATGAGCAGTTCTTC. The full variable domain, with the rest looked up from reference TRBV30 and TRBJ2-1, is SQTIHQWPATLVQPVGSPLSLECTVEGTSNPNLYWYRQAAGRGLQLLFYSVGIGQISSEVPQNLSASRPQDRQFILSSKKLLLSDSGFYLCAWSRNEQFFGPGTRLTVL.

V is TRBV27 and J is TRBJ2-3; 9 bases map to TRBD1. With 2 bases clipped from V and 6 bases from J, the junction kept 6 bases outside the gene matches. The germline V gene has CDR1 MNHEY and CDR2 SMNVEV (reference sequence). This CDR3 has 15 residues. The CDR3 nucleotides read TGTGCCAGCAGTTTAGGGACAGGGTTTCGCGATACGCAGTATTTT. Translation gives CASSLGTGFRDTQYF.

This clone was seen a few times. This chain joins TRBV29-1 and TRBJ2-2; 10 bases map to TRBD2. Trimming took 6 bases from V and 5 from J; bases not matched to a gene: 12. CDR1 is SQVTM and CDR2 is ANQGSEA in the germline V gene. The CDR3 extends over 16 amino acids. The CDR3: CSVALSSGGYTGELFF. The CDR3 DNA follows: TGCAGCGTCGCACTAAGTAGCGGGGGGTATACCGGGGAGCTGTTTTTT.

J is TRBJ2-5 and V is TRBV5-6; TRBD1 is a possible D gene (5 bases). The CDR3 covers 13 residues. V was trimmed by 4 bases and J by 1 base, leaving 8 bases between them. Germline CDR1 reads SGHDT; CDR2 reads YYEEEE. CDR3 coding DNA: TGTGCCAGCAGCCCTGACAGCCAAGAGACCCAGTACTTC. Translated: CASSPDSQETQYF.

The rearrangement uses TRBV29-1 and TRBJ2-1, with TRBD1 matching 8 bases. J gave up 2 bases and V 4 bases, and 1 base lay outside the gene matches. This CDR3 is built from 13 residues. CDR1 and CDR2 (germline): SQVTM, ANQGSEA. CDR3 sequence reads: CSVGQGPYNEQFF. The CDR3, as DNA: TGCAGCGTTGGACAGGGGCCCTACAATGAGCAGTTCTTC.

CDR3 region: CASSLETDGGGDGEYNEQFF. In nucleotides, the CDR3 is TGCGCCAGCAGCTTGGAGACCGACGGTGGAGGGGACGGTGAGTACAATGAGCAGTTCTTC. The V gene is TRBV5-1, the J gene TRBJ2-1, with a tentative D call TRBD2 (6 bases). Germline loops: CDR1 SGHRS, CDR2 YFSETQ. The CDR3 covers 20 residues. Trimming removed 0 bases from V and 4 bases from J, with 26 bases in between.